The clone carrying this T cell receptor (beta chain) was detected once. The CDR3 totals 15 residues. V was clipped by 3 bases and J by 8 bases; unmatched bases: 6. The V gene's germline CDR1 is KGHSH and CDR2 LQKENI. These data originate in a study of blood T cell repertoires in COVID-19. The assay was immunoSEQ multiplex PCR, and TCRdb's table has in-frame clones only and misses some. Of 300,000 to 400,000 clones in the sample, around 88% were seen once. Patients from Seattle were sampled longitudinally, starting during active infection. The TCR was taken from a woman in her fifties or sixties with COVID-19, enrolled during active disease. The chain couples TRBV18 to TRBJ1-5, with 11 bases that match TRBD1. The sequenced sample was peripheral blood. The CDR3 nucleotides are TGTGCCAGCTCACCCGGGACAGGGGGGGTTAAGCCCCAGCATTTT. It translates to CASSPGTGGVKPQHF.